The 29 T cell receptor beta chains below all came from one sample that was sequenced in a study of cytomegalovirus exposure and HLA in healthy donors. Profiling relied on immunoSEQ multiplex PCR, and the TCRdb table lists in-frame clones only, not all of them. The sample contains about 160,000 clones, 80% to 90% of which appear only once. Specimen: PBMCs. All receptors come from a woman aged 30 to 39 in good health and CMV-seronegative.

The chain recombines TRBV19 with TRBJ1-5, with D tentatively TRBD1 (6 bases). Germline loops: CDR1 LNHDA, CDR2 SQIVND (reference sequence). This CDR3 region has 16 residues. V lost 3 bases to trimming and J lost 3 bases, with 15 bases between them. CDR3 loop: CASSMNRAPLNQPQHF. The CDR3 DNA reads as TGTGCCAGTAGTATGAACAGGGCGCCTCTCAATCAGCCCCAGCATTTT.

This chain's CDR3 is CASSVRGGNYGYTF. DNA for the CDR3: TGTGCCAGCAGCGTACGGGGGGGCAACTATGGCTACACCTTC. The V call is TRBV9, the J call TRBJ1-2, with D possibly TRBD1 on 6 matching bases. The germline CDR1 and CDR2 sequences are SGDLS and YYNGEE. This CDR3 has 14 residues. V shed 1 base and J shed 2 bases, with 9 bases lying between them.

The CDR3 coding sequence is TGCGCCAGCAGCCAAGATCTTGGGACAGTTGACGTTACCGGGGAGCTGTTTTTT. This codes for CASSQDLGTVDVTGELFF. The chain is built from TRBV4-3 and TRBJ2-2, with TRBD1 matching over 7 bases. V lost 0 bases to trimming and J lost 5 bases; unmatched junction nucleotides: 12. Germline assignment: CDR1 LGHNA and CDR2 YSLEER. The CDR3 is made up of 18 amino acids.

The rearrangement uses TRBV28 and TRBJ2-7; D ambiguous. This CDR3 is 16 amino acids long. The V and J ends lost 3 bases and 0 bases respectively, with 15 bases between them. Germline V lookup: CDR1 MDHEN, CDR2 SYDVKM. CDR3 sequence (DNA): TGTGCCAGCAGTTTTTCTCAGATGCTATCCTCCTACGAGCAGTACTTC. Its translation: CASSFSQMLSSYEQYF.

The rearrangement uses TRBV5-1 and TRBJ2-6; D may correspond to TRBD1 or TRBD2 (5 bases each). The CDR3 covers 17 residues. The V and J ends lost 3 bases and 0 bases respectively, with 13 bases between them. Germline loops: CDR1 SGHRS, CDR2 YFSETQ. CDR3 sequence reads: CASSSGPMVSGANVLTF. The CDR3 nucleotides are TGCGCCAGCAGCTCGGGACCGATGGTCTCTGGGGCCAACGTCCTGACTTTC.

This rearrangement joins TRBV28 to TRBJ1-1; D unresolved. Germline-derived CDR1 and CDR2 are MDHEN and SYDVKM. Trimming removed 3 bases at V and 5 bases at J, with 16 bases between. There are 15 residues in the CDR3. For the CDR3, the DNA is TGTGCCAGCAGTTTTAGTCCCGGAGGATCGACTGAAGCTTTCTTT. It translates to CASSFSPGGSTEAFF.

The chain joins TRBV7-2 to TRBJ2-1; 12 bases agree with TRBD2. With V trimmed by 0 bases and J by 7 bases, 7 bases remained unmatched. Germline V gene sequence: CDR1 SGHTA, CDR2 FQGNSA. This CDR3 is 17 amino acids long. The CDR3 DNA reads TGTGCCAGCAGCTTAGCTCCTAGCGGGAGGGCCAGGAATGAGCAGTTCTTC. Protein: CASSLAPSGRARNEQFF.

The CDR3 bases are TGTGCCAGCAGTGGGACAGGGGAAAGTAGATACACCGGGGAGCTGTTTTTT. Residues: CASSGTGESRYTGELFF. The chain recombines TRBV2 with TRBJ2-2; 9 bases agree with TRBD1. Germline CDR1 and CDR2: SNHLY and FYNNEI. This CDR3 comprises 17 residues. V dropped 4 bases and J dropped 3; count of bases not matched to a gene: 9.

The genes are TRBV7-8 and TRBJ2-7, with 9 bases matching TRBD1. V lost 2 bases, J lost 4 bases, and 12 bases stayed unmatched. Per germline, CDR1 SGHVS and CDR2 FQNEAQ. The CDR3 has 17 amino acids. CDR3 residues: CASSLTTGTGFSYEQYF. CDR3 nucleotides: TGTGCCAGCAGCTTAACTACCGGGACAGGGTTTTCATACGAGCAGTACTTC.

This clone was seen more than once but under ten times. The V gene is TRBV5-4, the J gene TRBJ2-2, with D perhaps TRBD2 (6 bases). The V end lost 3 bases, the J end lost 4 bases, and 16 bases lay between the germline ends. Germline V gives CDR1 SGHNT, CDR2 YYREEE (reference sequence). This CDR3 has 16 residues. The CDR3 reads CASSSRRDSPTGELFF. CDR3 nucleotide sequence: TGTGCCAGCAGCTCCCGCCGGGACTCACCCACCGGGGAGCTGTTTTTT.

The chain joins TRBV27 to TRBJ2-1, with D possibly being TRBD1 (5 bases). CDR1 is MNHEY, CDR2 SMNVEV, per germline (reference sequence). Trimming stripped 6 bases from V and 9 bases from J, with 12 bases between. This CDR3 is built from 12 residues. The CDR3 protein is CASRIGVAEQFF. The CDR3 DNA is TGTGCCAGCAGGATAGGGGTAGCTGAGCAGTTCTTC.

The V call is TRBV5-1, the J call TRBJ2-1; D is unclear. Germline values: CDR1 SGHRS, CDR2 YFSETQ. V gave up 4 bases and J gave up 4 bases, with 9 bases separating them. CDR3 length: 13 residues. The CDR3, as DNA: TGCGCCAGCAGCCTCAATAATTACAATGAGCAGTTCTTC. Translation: CASSLNNYNEQFF.

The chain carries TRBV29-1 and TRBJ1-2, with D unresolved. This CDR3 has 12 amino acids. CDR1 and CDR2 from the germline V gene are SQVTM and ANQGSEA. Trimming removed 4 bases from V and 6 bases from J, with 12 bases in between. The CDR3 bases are TGCAGCGTTGCGGGCGCGCCCCATGGCTACACCTTC. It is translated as CSVAGAPHGYTF.

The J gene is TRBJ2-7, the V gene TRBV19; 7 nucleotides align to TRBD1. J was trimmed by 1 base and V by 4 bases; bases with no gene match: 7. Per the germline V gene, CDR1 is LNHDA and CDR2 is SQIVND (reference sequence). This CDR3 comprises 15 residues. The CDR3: CASSKGQQLSYEQYF. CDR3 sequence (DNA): TGTGCCAGTAGTAAGGGACAGCAGTTGTCCTACGAGCAGTACTTC. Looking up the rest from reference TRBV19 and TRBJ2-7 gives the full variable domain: DGGITQSPKYLFRKEGQNVTLSCEQNLNHDAMYWYRQDPGQGLRLIYYSQIVNDFQKGDIAEGYSVSREKKESFPLTVTSAQKNPTAFYLCASSKGQQLSYEQYFGPGTRLTVT.

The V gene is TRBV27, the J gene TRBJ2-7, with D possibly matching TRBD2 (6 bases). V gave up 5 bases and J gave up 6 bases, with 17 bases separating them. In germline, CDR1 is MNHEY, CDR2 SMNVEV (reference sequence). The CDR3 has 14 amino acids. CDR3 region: CASSGLGDFSEQYF. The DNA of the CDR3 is TGTGCCAGCAGTGGTCTGGGGGACTTTAGCGAGCAGTACTTC.

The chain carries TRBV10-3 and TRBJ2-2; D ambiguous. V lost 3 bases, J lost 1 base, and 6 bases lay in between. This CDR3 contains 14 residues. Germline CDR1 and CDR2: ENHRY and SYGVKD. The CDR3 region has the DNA TGTGCCATCAGTGACGAACTGAACACCGGGGAGCTGTTTTTT. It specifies CAISDELNTGELFF.

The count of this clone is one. In DNA, the CDR3 is TGTGCCAGCAGCAACCCGACTAGCGGGAGAACAGATACGCAGTATTTT. Residues: CASSNPTSGRTDTQYF. The gene calls are TRBV5-4 and TRBJ2-3; 12 nucleotides align to TRBD2. This CDR3 contains 16 residues. Germline V gene data show CDR1 as SGHNT and CDR2 as YYREEE (reference sequence). V dropped 4 bases and J dropped 3; count of bases not matched to a gene: 6.

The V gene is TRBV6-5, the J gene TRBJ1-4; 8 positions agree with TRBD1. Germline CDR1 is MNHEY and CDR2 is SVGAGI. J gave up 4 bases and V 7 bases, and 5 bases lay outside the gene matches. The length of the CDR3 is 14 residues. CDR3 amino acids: CASTSGQDNEKLFF. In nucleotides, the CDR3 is TGTGCCAGCACCTCGGGACAGGATAATGAAAAACTGTTTTTT.

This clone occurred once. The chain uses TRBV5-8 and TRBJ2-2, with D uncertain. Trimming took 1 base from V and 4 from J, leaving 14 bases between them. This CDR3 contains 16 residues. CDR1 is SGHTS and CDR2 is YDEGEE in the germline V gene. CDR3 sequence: CASSLLGIPVTGELFF. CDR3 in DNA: TGTGCCAGCAGCTTGTTAGGAATCCCCGTCACCGGGGAGCTGTTTTTT.

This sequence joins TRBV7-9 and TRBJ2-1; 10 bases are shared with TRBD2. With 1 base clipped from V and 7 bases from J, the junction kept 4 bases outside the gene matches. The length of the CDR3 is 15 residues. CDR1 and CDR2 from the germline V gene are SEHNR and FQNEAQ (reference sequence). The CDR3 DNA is TGTGCCAGCAGCTTAGACGGGACTAGCGTGAATGAGCAGTTCTTC. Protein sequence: CASSLDGTSVNEQFF.

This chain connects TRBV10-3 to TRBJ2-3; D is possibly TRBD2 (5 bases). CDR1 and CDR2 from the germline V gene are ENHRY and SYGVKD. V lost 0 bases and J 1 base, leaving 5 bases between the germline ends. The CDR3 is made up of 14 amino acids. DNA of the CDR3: TGTGCCATCAGTGAGTCGCGGGGCACAGATACGCAGTATTTT. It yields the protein CAISESRGTDTQYF.

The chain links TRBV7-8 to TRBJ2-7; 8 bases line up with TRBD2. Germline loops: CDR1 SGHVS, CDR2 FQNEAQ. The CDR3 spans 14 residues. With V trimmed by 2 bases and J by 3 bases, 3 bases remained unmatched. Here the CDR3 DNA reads TGTGCCAGCAGCTTAAAGAGCGGGAGCTACGAGCAGTACTTC. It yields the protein CASSLKSGSYEQYF.

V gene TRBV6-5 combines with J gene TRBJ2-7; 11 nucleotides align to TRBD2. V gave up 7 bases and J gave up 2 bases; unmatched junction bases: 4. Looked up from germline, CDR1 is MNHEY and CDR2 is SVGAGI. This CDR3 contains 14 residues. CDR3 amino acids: CASKIAGGPYEQYF. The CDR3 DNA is TGTGCCAGCAAAATAGCGGGAGGGCCCTACGAGCAGTACTTC.

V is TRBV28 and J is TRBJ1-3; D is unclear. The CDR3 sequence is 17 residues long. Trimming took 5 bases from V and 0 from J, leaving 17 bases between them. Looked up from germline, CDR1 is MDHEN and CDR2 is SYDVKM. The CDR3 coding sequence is TGTGCCAGCAGTGCCCCCCGACCCGGAAGCTCTGGAAACACCATATATTTT. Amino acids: CASSAPRPGSSGNTIYF.

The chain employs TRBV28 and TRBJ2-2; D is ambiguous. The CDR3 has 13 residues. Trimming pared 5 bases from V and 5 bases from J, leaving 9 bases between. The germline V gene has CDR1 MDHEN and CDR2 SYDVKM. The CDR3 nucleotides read TGTGCCAGCAGTCCCCGCTTGACCGGGGAGCTGTTTTTT. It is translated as CASSPRLTGELFF. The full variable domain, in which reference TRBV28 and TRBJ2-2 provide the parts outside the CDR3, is DVKVTQSSRYLVKRTGEKVFLECVQDMDHENMFWYRQDPGLGLRLIYFSYDVKMKEKGDIPEGYSVSREKKERFSLILESASTNQTSMYLCASSPRLTGELFFGEGSRLTVL.

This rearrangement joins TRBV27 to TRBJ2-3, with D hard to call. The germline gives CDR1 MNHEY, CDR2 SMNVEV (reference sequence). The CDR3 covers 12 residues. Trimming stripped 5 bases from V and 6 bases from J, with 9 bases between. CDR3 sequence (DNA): TGTGCCAGCAGTCCGGGCGTGGATACGCAGTATTTT. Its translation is CASSPGVDTQYF.

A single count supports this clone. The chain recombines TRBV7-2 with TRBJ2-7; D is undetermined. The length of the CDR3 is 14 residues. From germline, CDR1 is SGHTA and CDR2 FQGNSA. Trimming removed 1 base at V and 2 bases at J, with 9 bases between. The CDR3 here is CASSLVAGTYEQYF. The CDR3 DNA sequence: TGTGCCAGCAGCTTAGTCGCAGGTACCTACGAGCAGTACTTC.

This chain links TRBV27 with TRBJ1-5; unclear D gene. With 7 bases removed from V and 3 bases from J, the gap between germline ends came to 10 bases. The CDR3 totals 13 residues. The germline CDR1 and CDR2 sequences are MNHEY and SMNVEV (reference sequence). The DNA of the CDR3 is TGTGCCAGCACTAACGGTGTCAATCAGCCCCAGCATTTT. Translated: CASTNGVNQPQHF.

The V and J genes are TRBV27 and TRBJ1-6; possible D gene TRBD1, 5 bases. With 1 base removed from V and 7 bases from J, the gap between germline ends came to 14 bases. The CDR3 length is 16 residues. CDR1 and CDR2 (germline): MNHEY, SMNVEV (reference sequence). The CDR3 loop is CASSLLETPGNSPLHF. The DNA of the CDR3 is TGTGCCAGCAGTTTATTAGAGACGCCAGGGAATTCACCCCTCCACTTT.